This passage covers 15 T cell receptor beta chains from one sample sequenced in a study of HIV-infected patients and healthy controls. TCRdb redid the calling of the 5' RACE reads with MiXCR, one entry per CDR3 protein. The sample has about 67,000 distinct CDR3 sequences, 15% to 20% seen once; the top ten hold around 6%. Material: CD4+ T cells from blood. All receptors derive from a human donor in good health.

This clonotype was counted only a few times. Here the CDR3 DNA reads TGTGCCAGCAGTTTGACCGGGACTAGGCGCGAGCAGTACTTC. Translating it yields CASSLTGTRREQYF. The chain is built from TRBV28 and TRBJ2-7; 8 nucleotides line up with TRBD2. Unmatched junction bases numbered 7, after V lost 3 bases and J lost 6 bases. Germline V gene data show CDR1 as MDHEN and CDR2 as SYDVKM. The CDR3 is 14 amino acids.

This sequence joins TRBV6-2 or TRBV6-3 and TRBJ2-2, with D perhaps TRBD2 (5 bases). The CDR3 has 16 residues. V lost 3 bases, J lost 5 bases, and 16 bases lay in between. Germline CDR1 reads MNHEY; CDR2 reads SVGEGT. Written as DNA, the CDR3 is TGTGCCAGCAGTTATGGACGTAGGAGGCCAACCGGGGAGCTGTTTTTT. It is translated as CASSYGRRRPTGELFF.

The chain couples TRBV30 to TRBJ2-2; 7 positions agree with TRBD2. Looked up from germline, CDR1 is GTSNPN and CDR2 is SVGIG (reference sequence). With 3 bases clipped from V and 4 bases from J, the junction kept 8 bases outside the gene matches. The CDR3 totals 15 residues. The CDR3 nucleotides read TGTGCCTGGAGGGCAGGGTGGGGGGGCACCGGGGAGCTGTTTTTT. Amino acids: CAWRAGWGGTGELFF.

This clonotype has ten or more counts. CDR3: CASSLGTSGTDTQYF. In DNA form, the CDR3 reads TGTGCCAGCAGTCTCGGGACTAGCGGCACAGATACGCAGTATTTT. This chain connects TRBV6-6 to TRBJ2-3, with TRBD2 identical over 10 bases. This CDR3 spans 15 amino acids. The germline V gene encodes CDR1 MNHNY and CDR2 SVGAGI (reference sequence). V lost 5 bases and J lost 1; bases outside the gene matches: 3.

Only a few counts were recorded for this clonotype. This chain uses TRBV14 with TRBJ2-1; TRBD2 matches at 10 bases. V trimming: 8 bases; J trimming: 5 bases; junction bases outside the gene matches: 6. The CDR3 contains 14 residues. CDR1 is SGHDN, CDR2 FVKESK, per germline. DNA of the CDR3: TGTGCCAGCCGCACTAGCGGGACCAACAATGAGCAGTTCTTC. It yields the protein CASRTSGTNNEQFF.

V is TRBV20-1 and J is TRBJ1-6; 7 positions agree with TRBD1. CDR3 length equals 14 residues. The junction had 5 bases not matched to a gene; V was cut back by 5 bases and J by 4 bases. CDR1 is DFQATT, CDR2 SNEGSKA, per germline (reference sequence). The CDR3 region is CSASGQLYNSPLHF. In nucleotides, the CDR3 is TGCAGTGCTTCGGGACAGCTGTATAATTCACCCCTCCACTTT.

This rearrangement joins TRBV21-1 to TRBJ1-4; whether TRBD1, the table's D call, matches the DNA was not checked. TRBV21-1 is tagged as a pseudogene. The CDR3 spans 15 residues. This CDR3 is CASSTTRQGLEKLFF. As DNA, the CDR3 is TGTGCCAGCAGCACGACCCGACAGGGTCTTGAAAAACTGTTTTTT.

This clonotype was seen repeatedly, ten times or more. This chain uses TRBV7-6 with TRBJ2-1, with D maybe TRBD2 (6 bases). V was pared by 5 bases and J by 0 bases, with 17 bases between. CDR3 length equals 17 residues. Per the germline V gene, CDR1 is SGHVS and CDR2 is FNYEAQ. The DNA for the CDR3 is TGTGCCAGCAGCCCGACGTCCCGACTAGACTCCTACAATGAGCAGTTCTTC. Translated, it gives CASSPTSRLDSYNEQFF.

This clonotype appeared a few times. This chain connects TRBV25-1 to TRBJ1-1; D is ambiguous. Deletions cut 6 bases from V and 1 base from J, with 9 bases between. The germline V gene encodes CDR1 MGHDK and CDR2 SYGVNS. CDR3 size: 13 residues. The CDR3, as DNA: TGTGCCAGCAGCCTATCTACGAACACTGAAGCTTTCTTT. It specifies CASSLSTNTEAFF.

This clonotype was counted only a few times. The chain couples TRBV13 to TRBJ2-4; TRBD1 is a possible D gene (6 bases). The CDR3 sequence is 17 residues long. Germline CDR1 reads PRHDT; CDR2 reads FYEKMQ (reference sequence). V was cut by 1 base and J by 0 bases, with 13 bases left in between. As DNA, the CDR3 is TGTGCCAGCAGCTTAGCCCGGGACAACGTAGCCAAAAACATTCAGTACTTC. Its translation is CASSLARDNVAKNIQYF.

At least ten counts were recorded for this clonotype. The rearrangement links TRBV20-1 to TRBJ1-5; possible D gene TRBD1, 6 bases. V dropped 3 bases and J dropped 1 base, with 16 bases sitting between them. CDR1 and CDR2 (germline): DFQATT, SNEGSKA (reference sequence). The CDR3 runs to 16 residues. CDR3 sequence: CSASPLTGGSNQPQHF. DNA of the CDR3: TGCAGTGCTAGTCCCCTGACAGGAGGAAGCAATCAGCCCCAGCATTTT.

This clonotype was seen more than once but under ten times. The V gene is TRBV14, the J gene TRBJ1-4; D is unresolved. With 0 bases removed from V and 2 bases from J, the gap between germline ends came to 16 bases. The CDR3 covers 18 residues. Germline CDR1 SGHDN, CDR2 FVKESK. CDR3: CASSQEGGSKGTNEKLFF. DNA of the CDR3: TGTGCCAGCAGCCAAGAGGGCGGTTCTAAAGGGACTAATGAAAAACTGTTTTTT.

This clonotype was picked up many times. The V and J genes are TRBV5-6 and TRBJ2-5; TRBD2 matches 9 bases. Germline-derived CDR1 and CDR2 are SGHDT and YYEEEE. V was pared by 2 bases and J by 2 bases, with 7 bases of the junction left unmatched. This CDR3 has 16 amino acids. The DNA of the CDR3 is TGTGCCAGCAGCTTCAGGAAAGCGGGGGGACAAGAGACCCAGTACTTC. Protein product: CASSFRKAGGQETQYF.

This clonotype was seen more than once but under ten times. The CDR3 here is CASRIQGGGGELFF. CDR3 DNA sequence: TGTGCCAGCAGAATCCAAGGGGGCGGCGGGGAGCTGTTTTTT. The J gene is TRBJ2-2, the V gene TRBV6-2 or TRBV6-3; 7 bases line up with TRBD1. Germline V gene sequence: CDR1 MNHEY, CDR2 SVGEGT. The J segment lost 7 bases and the V segment lost 6 bases, leaving 8 bases of the junction unmatched. The CDR3 covers 14 residues.

This clonotype appeared many times. The chain employs TRBV15 and TRBJ2-3; D uncertain. Germline loops: CDR1 LNHNV, CDR2 YYDKDF (reference sequence). The CDR3 has 15 amino acids. V dropped 4 bases and J dropped 0 bases, with 11 bases sitting between them. CDR3 in DNA: TGTGCCACCAGCATCGAGGCTGTGAGCACAGATACGCAGTATTTT. Its translation is CATSIEAVSTDTQYF. Drawing the rest from reference TRBV15 and TRBJ2-3, the complete variable domain is DAMVIQNPRYQVTQFGKPVTLSCSQTLNHNVMYWYQQKSSQAPKLLFHYYDKDFNNEADTPDNFQSRRPNTSFCFLDIRSPGLGDTAMYLCATSIEAVSTDTQYFGPGTRLTVL.